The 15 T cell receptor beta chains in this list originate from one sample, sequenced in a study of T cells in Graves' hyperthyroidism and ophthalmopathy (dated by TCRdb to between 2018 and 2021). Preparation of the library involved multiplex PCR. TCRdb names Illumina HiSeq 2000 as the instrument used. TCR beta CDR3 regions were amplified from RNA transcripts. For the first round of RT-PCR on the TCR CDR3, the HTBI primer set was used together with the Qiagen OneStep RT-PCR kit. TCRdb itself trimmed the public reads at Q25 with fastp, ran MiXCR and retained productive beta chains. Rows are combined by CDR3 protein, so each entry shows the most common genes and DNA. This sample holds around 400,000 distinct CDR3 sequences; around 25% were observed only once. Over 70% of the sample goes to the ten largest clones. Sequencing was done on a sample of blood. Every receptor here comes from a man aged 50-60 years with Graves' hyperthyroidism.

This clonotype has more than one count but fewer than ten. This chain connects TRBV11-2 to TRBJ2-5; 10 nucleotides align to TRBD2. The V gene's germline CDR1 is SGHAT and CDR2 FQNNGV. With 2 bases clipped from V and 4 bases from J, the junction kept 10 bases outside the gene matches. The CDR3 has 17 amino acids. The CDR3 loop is CASSLKSGRDGRETQYF. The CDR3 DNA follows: TGTGCCAGCAGCTTAAAAAGCGGGAGGGACGGGAGAGAGACCCAGTACTTC.

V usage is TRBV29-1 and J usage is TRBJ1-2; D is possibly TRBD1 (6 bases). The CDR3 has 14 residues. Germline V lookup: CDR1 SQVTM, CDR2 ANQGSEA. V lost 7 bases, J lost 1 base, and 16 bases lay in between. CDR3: CSAESVDSNYGYTF. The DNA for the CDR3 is TGCAGCGCCGAGAGCGTGGACAGTAACTATGGCTACACCTTC.

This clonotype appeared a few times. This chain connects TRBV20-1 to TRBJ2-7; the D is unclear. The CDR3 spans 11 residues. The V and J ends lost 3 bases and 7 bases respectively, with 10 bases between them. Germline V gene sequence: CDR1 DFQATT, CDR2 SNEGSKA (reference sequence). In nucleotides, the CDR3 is TGCAGTGCTAGGGCCTGGGAAGAGCAGTACTTC. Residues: CSARAWEEQYF.

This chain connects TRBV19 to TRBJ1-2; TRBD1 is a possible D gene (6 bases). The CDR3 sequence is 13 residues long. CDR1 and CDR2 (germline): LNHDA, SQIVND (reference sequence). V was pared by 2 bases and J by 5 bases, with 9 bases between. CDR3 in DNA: TGTGCCAGTAGTATAAATCAGGGGTATGGCTACACCTTC. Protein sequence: CASSINQGYGYTF. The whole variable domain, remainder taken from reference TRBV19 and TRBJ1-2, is DGGITQSPKYLFRKEGQNVTLSCEQNLNHDAMYWYRQDPGQGLRLIYYSQIVNDFQKGDIAEGYSVSREKKESFPLTVTSAQKNPTAFYLCASSINQGYGYTFGSGTRLTVV.

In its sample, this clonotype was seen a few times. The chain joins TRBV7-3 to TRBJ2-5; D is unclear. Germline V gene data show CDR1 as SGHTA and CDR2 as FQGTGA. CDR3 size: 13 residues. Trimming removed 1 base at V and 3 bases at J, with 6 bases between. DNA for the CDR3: TGTGCCAGCAGCTTAATTGGGGAAGAGACCCAGTACTTC. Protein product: CASSLIGEETQYF.

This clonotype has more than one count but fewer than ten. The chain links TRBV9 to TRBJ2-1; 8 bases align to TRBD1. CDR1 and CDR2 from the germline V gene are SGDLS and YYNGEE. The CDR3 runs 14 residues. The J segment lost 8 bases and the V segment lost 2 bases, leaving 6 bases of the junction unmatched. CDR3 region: CASSVAGGGDEQFF. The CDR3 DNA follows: TGTGCCAGCAGCGTCGCAGGGGGCGGGGATGAGCAGTTCTTC.

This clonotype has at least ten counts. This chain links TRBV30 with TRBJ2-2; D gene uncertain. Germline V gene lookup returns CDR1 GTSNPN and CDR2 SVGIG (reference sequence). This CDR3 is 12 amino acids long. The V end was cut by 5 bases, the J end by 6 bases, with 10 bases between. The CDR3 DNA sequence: TGTGCCTGGGGACGGACCGCCGGGGAGCTGTTTTTT. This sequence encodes CAWGRTAGELFF.

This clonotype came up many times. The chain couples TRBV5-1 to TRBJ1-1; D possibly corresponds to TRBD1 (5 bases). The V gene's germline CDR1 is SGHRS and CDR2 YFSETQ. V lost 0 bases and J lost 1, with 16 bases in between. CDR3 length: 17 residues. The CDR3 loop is CASSLVEGTGPNTEAFF. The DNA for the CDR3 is TGCGCCAGCAGCTTGGTTGAGGGGACGGGTCCGAACACTGAAGCTTTCTTT.

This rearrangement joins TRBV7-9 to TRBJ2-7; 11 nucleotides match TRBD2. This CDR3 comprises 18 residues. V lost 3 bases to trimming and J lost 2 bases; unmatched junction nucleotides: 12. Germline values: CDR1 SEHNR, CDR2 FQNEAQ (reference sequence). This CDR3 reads CASSFPSLTTSGTYEQYF. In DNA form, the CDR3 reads TGTGCCAGCAGCTTTCCCTCCCTCACGACTAGCGGGACCTACGAGCAGTACTTC.

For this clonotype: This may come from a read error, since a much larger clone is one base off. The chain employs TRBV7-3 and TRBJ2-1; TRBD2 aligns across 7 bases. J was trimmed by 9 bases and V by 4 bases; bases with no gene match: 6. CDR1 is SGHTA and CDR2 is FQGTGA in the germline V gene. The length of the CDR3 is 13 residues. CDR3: CASSSTGRIEQFF. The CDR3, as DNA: TGTGCCAGCAGCTCCACCGGGAGGATTGAGCAGTTCTTC.

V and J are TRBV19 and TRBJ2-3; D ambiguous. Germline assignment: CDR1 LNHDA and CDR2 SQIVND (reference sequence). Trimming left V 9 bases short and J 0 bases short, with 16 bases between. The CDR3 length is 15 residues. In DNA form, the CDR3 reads TGTGCCAGCACCCAAGGTCAGGTTAGCACAGATACGCAGTATTTT. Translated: CASTQGQVSTDTQYF.

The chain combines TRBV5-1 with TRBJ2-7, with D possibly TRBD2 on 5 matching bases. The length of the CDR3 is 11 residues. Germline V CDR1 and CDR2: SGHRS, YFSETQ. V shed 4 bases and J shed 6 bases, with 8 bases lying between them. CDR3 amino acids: CASSRAGEQYF. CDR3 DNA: TGCGCCAGCAGCCGGGCGGGCGAGCAGTACTTC.

The DNA for the CDR3 is TGTGCCAGTAGTATTGATGCGGGAGGTTTCTACAATGAGCAGTTCTTC. Protein product: CASSIDAGGFYNEQFF. The chain links TRBV19 to TRBJ2-1, with 8 bases fitting TRBD2. Germline V gene data show CDR1 as LNHDA and CDR2 as SQIVND (reference sequence). The CDR3 covers 16 residues. The J segment lost 3 bases and the V segment lost 3 bases, leaving 7 bases of the junction unmatched. Looking up the rest from reference TRBV19 and TRBJ2-1 gives the full variable domain: DGGITQSPKYLFRKEGQNVTLSCEQNLNHDAMYWYRQDPGQGLRLIYYSQIVNDFQKGDIAEGYSVSREKKESFPLTVTSAQKNPTAFYLCASSIDAGGFYNEQFFGPGTRLTVL.

The chain's CDR3 is CASSPLDTYGYTF. DNA for the CDR3: TGTGCCAGCTCACCACTGGACACCTATGGCTACACCTTC. The chain combines TRBV18 with TRBJ1-2, with D maybe TRBD1 (5 bases). Trimming removed 1 base from V and 4 bases from J, with 7 bases in between. Per the germline V gene, CDR1 is KGHSH and CDR2 is LQKENI. The CDR3 consists of 13 residues.

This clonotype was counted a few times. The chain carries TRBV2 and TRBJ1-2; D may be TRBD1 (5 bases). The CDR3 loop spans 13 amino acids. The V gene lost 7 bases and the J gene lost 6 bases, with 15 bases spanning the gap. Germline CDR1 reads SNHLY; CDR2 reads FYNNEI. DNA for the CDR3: TGTGCCAGCACACCCCAGGGTTCGGATGGCTACACCTTC. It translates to CASTPQGSDGYTF.